This passage covers 10 T cell receptor beta chains from one sample sequenced in a study of blood T cell repertoires in COVID-19. Assay: immunoSEQ multiplex PCR; the TCRdb copy retains only in-frame clones and omits some. The table shows hundreds of thousands of clones, with roughly 85% occurring only once. The sample consisted of PBMCs or T cells enriched from blood (not recorded which). Every receptor here comes from a woman aged 40 to 50 with acute COVID-19.

This clone was observed a single time. This chain links TRBV7-2 with TRBJ2-3, with D uncertain. Trimming removed 5 bases from V and 2 bases from J, with 5 bases in between. This CDR3 has 12 residues. Germline CDR1 is SGHTA and CDR2 is FQGNSA. CDR3 residues: CASSTYTDTQYF. Written as DNA, the CDR3 is TGTGCCAGCAGCACCTACACAGATACGCAGTATTTT.

The rearrangement uses TRBV5-1 and TRBJ2-5; the D is unclear. From germline, CDR1 is SGHRS and CDR2 YFSETQ. The CDR3 has 15 residues. The V end was cut by 1 base, the J end by 5 bases, with 15 bases between. The CDR3 is CASSLRDFPRETQYF. The DNA of the CDR3 is TGCGCCAGCAGCTTGAGAGATTTTCCGAGGGAGACCCAGTACTTC. Drawing the rest from reference TRBV5-1 and TRBJ2-5, the complete variable domain is KAGVTQTPRYLIKTRGQQVTLSCSPISGHRSVSWYQQTPGQGLQFLFEYFSETQRNKGNFPGRFSGRQFSNSRSEMNVSTLELGDSALYLCASSLRDFPRETQYFGPGTRLLVL.

The chain recombines TRBV7-9 with TRBJ2-3, with 13 bases fitting TRBD2. The CDR3 contains 16 residues. Germline CDR1 is SEHNR and CDR2 is FQNEAQ (reference sequence). After removal of 5 bases from V and 4 bases from J, the junction contained 6 bases not matched to a gene. CDR3 in amino acids: CASSQLAGGLSDTQYF. In DNA, the CDR3 is TGTGCCAGCAGCCAACTAGCGGGAGGGTTGTCAGATACGCAGTATTTT.

The rearrangement uses TRBV18 and TRBJ1-6; D might be TRBD1 (5 bases). Germline V gene lookup returns CDR1 KGHSH and CDR2 LQKENI. With 7 bases removed from V and 7 bases from J, the gap between germline ends came to 11 bases. This CDR3 has 13 residues. This chain's CDR3 is CASCWGDNSPLHF. DNA of the CDR3: TGTGCCAGCTGCTGGGGGGACAATTCACCCCTCCACTTT.

The genes are TRBV19 and TRBJ2-7; tentative D call: TRBD2 (6 bases). The CDR3 runs 15 residues. Germline V gene lookup returns CDR1 LNHDA and CDR2 SQIVND (reference sequence). Trimming cost V 2 bases and J 0 bases, with 11 bases left between them. Written as DNA, the CDR3 is TGTGCCAGTAGTATAAATAGCGGCACCTCCTACGAGCAGTACTTC. The encoded protein is CASSINSGTSYEQYF.

The genes are TRBV11-2 and TRBJ2-2; 12 nucleotides line up with TRBD2. Germline CDR1 is SGHAT and CDR2 is FQNNGV. V trimming: 5 bases; J trimming: 5 bases; junction bases outside the gene matches: 6. The CDR3 loop spans 16 amino acids. CDR3 residues: CASSRTTSGSTGELFF. The DNA of the CDR3 is TGTGCCAGCAGCCGAACGACTAGCGGGAGTACCGGGGAGCTGTTTTTT. Looking up the rest from reference TRBV11-2 and TRBJ2-2 gives the full variable domain: EAGVAQSPRYKIIEKRQSVAFWCNPISGHATLYWYQQILGQGPKLLIQFQNNGVVDDSQLPKDRFSAERLKGVDSTLKIQPAKLEDSAVYLCASSRTTSGSTGELFFGEGSRLTVL.

CDR3 loop: CASSLTGLGEQYF. CDR3 sequence (DNA): TGTGCCAGCAGCTTAACGGGACTCGGCGAGCAGTACTTC. The gene calls are TRBV7-6 and TRBJ2-7; maybe TRBD2 (6 bases). Germline CDR1 and CDR2: SGHVS and FNYEAQ. There are 13 residues in the CDR3. With 2 bases removed from V and 6 bases from J, the gap between germline ends came to 11 bases.

This chain connects TRBV11-2 to TRBJ2-7; tentative D call: TRBD1 (7 bases). The V gene lost 4 bases and the J gene lost 2 bases, with 15 bases spanning the gap. CDR1 is SGHAT, CDR2 FQNNGV, per germline. This CDR3 spans 15 amino acids. The CDR3 sequence: CASSSLGGTAYEQYF. The CDR3 DNA is TGTGCCAGCAGCTCATTAGGGGGGACAGCCTACGAGCAGTACTTC.

In DNA, the CDR3 is TGCGCCAGCAGCTTGGAAGGACAGGGGCCTGAAGCTTTCTTT. This gives the protein CASSLEGQGPEAFF. The chain combines TRBV5-1 with TRBJ1-1; TRBD1 agrees at 9 bases. V shed 0 bases, J shed 6 bases, and the junction held 3 bases outside the gene matches. The CDR3 spans 14 residues. Germline lookup yields CDR1 SGHRS and CDR2 YFSETQ.

This clone was seen once. This chain connects TRBV7-8 to TRBJ1-2; TRBD1 matches 9 bases. Germline-derived CDR1 and CDR2 are SGHVS and FQNEAQ. This CDR3 is built from 16 residues. J gave up 2 bases and V 3 bases, and 7 bases lay outside the gene matches. The CDR3 spells CASSLAVGTGNYGYTF. DNA for the CDR3: TGTGCCAGCAGCTTGGCCGTGGGGACAGGGAACTATGGCTACACCTTC.